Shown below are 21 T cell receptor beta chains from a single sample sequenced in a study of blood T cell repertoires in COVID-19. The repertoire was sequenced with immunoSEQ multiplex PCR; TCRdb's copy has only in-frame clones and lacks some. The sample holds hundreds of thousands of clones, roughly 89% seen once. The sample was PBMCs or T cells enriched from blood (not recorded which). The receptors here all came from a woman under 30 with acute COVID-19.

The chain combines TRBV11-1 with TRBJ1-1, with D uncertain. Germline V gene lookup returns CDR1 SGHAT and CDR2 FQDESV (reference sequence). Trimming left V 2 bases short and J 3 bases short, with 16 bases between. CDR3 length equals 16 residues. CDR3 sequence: CASSLRRVGVDTEAFF. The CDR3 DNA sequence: TGTGCCAGCAGCTTAAGGCGGGTAGGTGTGGACACTGAAGCTTTCTTT.

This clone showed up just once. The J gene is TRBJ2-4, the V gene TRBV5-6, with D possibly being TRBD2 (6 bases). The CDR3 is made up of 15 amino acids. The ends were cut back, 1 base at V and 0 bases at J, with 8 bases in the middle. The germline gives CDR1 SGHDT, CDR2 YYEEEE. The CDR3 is CASSLTSLAKNIQYF. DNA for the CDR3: TGTGCCAGCAGCTTGACTAGCCTAGCCAAAAACATTCAGTACTTC.

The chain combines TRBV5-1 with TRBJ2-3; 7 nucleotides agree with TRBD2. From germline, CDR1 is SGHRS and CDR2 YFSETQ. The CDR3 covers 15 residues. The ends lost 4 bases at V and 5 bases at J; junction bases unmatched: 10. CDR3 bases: TGCGCCAGCAGCCCGCCTAGCGGTTTAGGAGATACGCAGTATTTT. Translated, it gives CASSPPSGLGDTQYF. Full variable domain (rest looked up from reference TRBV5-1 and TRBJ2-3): KAGVTQTPRYLIKTRGQQVTLSCSPISGHRSVSWYQQTPGQGLQFLFEYFSETQRNKGNFPGRFSGRQFSNSRSEMNVSTLELGDSALYLCASSPPSGLGDTQYFGPGTRLTVL.

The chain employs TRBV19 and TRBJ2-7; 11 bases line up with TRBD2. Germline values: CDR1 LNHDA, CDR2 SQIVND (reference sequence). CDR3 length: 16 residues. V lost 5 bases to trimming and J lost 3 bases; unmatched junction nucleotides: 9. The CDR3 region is CASSPIRLAGNYEQYF. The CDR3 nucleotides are TGTGCCAGTAGTCCAATCCGACTAGCGGGGAACTACGAGCAGTACTTC.

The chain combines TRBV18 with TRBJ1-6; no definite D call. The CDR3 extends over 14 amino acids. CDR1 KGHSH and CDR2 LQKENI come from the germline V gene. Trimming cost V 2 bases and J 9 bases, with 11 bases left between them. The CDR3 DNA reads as TGTGCCAGCTCACCAGGAGGAACATTTTCACCCCTCCACTTT. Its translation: CASSPGGTFSPLHF.

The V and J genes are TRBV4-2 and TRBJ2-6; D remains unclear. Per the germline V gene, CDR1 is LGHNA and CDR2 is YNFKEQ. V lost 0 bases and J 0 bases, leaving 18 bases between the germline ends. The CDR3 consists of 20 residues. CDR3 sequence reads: CASSQDETKIPTSGANVLTF. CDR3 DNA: TGTGCCAGCAGCCAAGACGAGACAAAAATCCCGACCTCTGGGGCCAACGTCCTGACTTTC.

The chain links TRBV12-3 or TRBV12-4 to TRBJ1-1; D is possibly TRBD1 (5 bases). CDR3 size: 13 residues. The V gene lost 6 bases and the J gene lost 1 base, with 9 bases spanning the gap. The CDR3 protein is CASRRTPNTEAFF. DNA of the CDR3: TGTGCCAGCAGGAGGACACCGAACACTGAAGCTTTCTTT.

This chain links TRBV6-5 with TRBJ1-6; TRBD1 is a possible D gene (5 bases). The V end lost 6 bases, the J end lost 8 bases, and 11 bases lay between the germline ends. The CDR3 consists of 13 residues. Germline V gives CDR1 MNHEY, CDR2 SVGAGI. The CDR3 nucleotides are TGTGCCAGCAGGGGGCCGTCGGATTCACCCCTCCACTTT. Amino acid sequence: CASRGPSDSPLHF.

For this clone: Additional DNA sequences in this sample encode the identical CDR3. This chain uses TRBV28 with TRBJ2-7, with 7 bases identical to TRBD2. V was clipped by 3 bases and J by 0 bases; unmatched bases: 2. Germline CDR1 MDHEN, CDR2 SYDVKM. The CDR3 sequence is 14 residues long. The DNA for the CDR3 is TGTGCCAGCAGTTTGGGCGGGAGCTCCTACGAGCAGTACTTC. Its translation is CASSLGGSSYEQYF.

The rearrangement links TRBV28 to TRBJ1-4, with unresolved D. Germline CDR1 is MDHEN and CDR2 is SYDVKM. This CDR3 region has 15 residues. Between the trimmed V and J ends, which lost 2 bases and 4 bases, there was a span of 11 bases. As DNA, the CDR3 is TGTGCCAGCAGTTTAGCCGGGAATGTTAATGAAAAACTGTTTTTT. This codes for CASSLAGNVNEKLFF.

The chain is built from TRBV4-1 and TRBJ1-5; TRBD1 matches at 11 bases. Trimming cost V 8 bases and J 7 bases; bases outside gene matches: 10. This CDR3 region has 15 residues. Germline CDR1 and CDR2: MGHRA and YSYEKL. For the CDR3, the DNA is TGCGCCAGCCGCGTGGACAGGGGGCTAGGACAGCCCCAGCATTTT. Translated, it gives CASRVDRGLGQPQHF.

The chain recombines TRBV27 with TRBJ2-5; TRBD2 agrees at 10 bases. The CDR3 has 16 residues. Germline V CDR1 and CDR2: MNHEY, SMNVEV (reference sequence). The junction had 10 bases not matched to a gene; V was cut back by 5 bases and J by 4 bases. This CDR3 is CASSPRGSGRRETQYF. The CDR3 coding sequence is TGTGCCAGCAGTCCCCGGGGTAGCGGGAGGCGAGAGACCCAGTACTTC.

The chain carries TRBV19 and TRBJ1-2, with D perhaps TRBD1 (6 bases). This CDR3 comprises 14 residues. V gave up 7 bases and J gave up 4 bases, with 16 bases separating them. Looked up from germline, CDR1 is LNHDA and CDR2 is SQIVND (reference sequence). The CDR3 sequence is CASKDRTGTYGYTF. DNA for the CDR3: TGTGCCAGTAAGGACCGTACAGGGACCTATGGCTACACCTTC.

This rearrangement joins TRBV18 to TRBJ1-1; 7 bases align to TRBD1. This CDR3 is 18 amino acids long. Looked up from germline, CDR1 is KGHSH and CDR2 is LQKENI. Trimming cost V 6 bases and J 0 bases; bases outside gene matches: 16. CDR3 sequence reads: CASSQGVNGRRMNTEAFF. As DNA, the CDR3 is TGTGCCAGCTCGCAGGGGGTAAATGGTCGGCGGATGAACACTGAAGCTTTCTTT.

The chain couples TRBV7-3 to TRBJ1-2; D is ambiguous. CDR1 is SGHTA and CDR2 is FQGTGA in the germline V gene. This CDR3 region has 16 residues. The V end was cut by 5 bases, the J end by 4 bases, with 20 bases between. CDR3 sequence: CASSLRAGDVIYGYTF. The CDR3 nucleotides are TGTGCCAGCAGCCTGAGAGCTGGAGATGTTATCTATGGCTACACCTTC.

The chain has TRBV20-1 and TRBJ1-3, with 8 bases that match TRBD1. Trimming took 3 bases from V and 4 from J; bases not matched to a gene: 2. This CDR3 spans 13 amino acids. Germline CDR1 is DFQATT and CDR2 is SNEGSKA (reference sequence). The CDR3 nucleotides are TGCAGTGCTAGTTCAGGGGGCGGAAACACCATATATTTT. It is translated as CSASSGGGNTIYF.

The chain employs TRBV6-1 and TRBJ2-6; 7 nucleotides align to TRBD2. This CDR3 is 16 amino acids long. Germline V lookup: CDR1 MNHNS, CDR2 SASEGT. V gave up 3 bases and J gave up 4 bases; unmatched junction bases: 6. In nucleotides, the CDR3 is TGTGCCAGCAGTGATGGGAGGGGTACCGGGGCCAACGTCCTGACTTTC. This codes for CASSDGRGTGANVLTF.

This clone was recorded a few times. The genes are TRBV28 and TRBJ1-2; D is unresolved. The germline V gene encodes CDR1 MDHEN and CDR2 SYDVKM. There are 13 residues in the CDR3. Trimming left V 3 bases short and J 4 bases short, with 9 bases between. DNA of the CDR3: TGTGCCAGCAGTTTTGGCAGGCCCTATGGCTACACCTTC. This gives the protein CASSFGRPYGYTF.

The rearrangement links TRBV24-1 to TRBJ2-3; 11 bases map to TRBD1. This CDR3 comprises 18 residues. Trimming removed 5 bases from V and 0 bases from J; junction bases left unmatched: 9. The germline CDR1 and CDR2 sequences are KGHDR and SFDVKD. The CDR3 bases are TGTGCCACCAGTGGTTGGACAGGGGGCCTCCCTAGCACAGATACGCAGTATTTT. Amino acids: CATSGWTGGLPSTDTQYF.

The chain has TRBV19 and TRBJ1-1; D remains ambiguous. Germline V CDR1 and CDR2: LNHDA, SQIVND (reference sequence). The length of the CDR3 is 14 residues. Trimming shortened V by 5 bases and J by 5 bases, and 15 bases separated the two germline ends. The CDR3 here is CASSLGGVRTEAFF. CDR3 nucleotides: TGTGCCAGTAGTTTAGGTGGTGTACGGACTGAAGCTTTCTTT.

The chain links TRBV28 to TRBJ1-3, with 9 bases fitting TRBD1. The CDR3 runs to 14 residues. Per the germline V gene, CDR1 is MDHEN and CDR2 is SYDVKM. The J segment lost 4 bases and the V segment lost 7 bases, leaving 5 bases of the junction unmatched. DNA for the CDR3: TGTGCCAGCACCGAGACAGGGGGAGGAAACACCATATATTTT. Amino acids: CASTETGGGNTIYF.